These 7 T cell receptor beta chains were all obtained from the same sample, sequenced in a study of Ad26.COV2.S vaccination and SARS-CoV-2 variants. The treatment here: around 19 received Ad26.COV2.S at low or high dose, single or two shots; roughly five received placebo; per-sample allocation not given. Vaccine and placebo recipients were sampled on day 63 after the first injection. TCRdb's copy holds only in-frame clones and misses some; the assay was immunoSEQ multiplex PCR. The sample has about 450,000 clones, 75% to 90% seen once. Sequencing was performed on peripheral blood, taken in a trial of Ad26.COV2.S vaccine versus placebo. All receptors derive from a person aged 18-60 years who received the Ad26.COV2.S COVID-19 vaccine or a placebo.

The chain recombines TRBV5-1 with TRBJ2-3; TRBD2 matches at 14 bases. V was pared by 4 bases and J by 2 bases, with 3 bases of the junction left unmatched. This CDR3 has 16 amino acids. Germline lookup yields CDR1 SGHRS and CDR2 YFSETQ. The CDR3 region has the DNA TGCGCCAGCAGCGCGGGACTAGCGGGAGCCACAGATACGCAGTATTTT. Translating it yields CASSAGLAGATDTQYF.

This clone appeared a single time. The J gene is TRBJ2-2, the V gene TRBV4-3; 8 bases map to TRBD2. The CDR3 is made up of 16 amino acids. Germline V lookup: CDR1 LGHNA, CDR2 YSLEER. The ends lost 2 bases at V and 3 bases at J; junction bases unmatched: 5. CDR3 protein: CASSQRRGLDTGELFF. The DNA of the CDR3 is TGCGCCAGCAGCCAACGGAGGGGACTAGACACCGGGGAGCTGTTTTTT.

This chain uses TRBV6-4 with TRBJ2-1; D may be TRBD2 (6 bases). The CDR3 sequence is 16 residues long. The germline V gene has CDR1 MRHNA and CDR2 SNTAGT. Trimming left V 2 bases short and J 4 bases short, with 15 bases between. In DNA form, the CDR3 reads TGTGCCAGCAGTGACCGAGGGACTCCAGAGTACAATGAGCAGTTCTTC. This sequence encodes CASSDRGTPEYNEQFF.

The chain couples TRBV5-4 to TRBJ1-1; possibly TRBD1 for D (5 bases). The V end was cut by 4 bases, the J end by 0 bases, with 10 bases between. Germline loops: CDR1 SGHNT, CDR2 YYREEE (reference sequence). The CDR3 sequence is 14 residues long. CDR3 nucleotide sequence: TGTGCCAGCAGCGAGACAGTAATGAACACTGAAGCTTTCTTT. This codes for CASSETVMNTEAFF.

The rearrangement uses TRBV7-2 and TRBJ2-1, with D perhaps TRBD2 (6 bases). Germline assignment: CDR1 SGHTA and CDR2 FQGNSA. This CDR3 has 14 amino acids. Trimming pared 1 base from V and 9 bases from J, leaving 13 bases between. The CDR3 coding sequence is TGTGCCAGCAGCTTAGGTCGGGTGACTAGTGAGCAGTTCTTC. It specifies CASSLGRVTSEQFF.

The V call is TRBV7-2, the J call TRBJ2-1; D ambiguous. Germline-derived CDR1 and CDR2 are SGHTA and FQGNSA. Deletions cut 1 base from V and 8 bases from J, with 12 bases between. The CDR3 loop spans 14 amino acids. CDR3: CASSLGPSTDEQFF. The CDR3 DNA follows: TGTGCCAGCAGCTTAGGCCCCAGTACCGATGAGCAGTTCTTC.

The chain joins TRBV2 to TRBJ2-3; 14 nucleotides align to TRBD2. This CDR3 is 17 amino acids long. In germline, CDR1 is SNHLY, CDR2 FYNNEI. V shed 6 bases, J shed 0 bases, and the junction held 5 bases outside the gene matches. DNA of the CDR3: TGTGCCAGCAGGGGACTAGCGGGGGCGACTAGCACAGATACGCAGTATTTT. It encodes CASRGLAGATSTDTQYF.